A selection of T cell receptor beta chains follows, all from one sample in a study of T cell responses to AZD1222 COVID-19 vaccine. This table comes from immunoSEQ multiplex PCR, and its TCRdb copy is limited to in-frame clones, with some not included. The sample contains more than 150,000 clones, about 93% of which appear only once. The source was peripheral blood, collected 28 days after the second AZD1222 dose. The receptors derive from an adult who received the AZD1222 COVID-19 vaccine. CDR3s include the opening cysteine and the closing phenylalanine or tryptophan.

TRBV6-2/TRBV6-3 CASSDPGQPNTEAFF
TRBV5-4 CASSTTGANEKLFF
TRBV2 CASTSQLALYEQYF
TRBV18 CASSPDTTQTGAFF
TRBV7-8 CASTIDETIHEQYF
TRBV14 CASSQDMAKDYIEQYF
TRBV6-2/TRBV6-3 CASSSAGKGSPLHF
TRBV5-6 CASSLKRASGRAVTDTQYF
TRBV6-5 CASSQTGSGTEAFF
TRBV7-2 CASSLARQNTGELFF
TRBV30 CAWIGPRVDTGELFF
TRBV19 CASILTGTYGYTF
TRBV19 CASRLFEGNQPQHF
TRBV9 CASSVEGREAGELFF
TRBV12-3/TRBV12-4 CASTFGGQPQHF
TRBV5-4 CASSFGGGRSSYEQYF
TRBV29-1 CSERTGRDTQYF
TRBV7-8 CASSYNPWTDSREAFF
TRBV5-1 CASPSRKYTEAFF
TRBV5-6 CASSLASGANEKLFF
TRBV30 CAWRGGRGLSPLHF
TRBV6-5 CASSYSGRGGGEKLFF
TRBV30 CAGAGTGAFLTNEKLFF